This entry lists 15 T cell receptor beta chains sequenced from one sample in a study of blood T cell repertoires in COVID-19 (dated by TCRdb to about 2020). The library was built by means of the immunoSEQ multiplex PCR assay. The table comes from immuneACCESS by way of TCRdb, which keeps in-frame sequences with V and J called. Part of the clones is missing from these tables; in studies checked, under half for an unresolved V gene and the rest for unknown reasons. This sample is represented by fewer than 150,000 clones; almost 85% of them were singletons. Jointly, the top ten make up around 13% of the sample. Sequencing was done on a sample of peripheral blood. These receptors were collected from a human donor in a cohort sampled during active COVID-19.

The V gene is TRBV11-2, the J gene TRBJ1-6; D not certain. The germline gives CDR1 SGHAT, CDR2 FQNNGV. Trimming stripped 0 bases from V and 0 bases from J, with 9 bases between. There are 17 residues in the CDR3. As DNA, the CDR3 is TGTGCCAGCAGCTTAGAACCTAGCCACTCCTATAATTCACCCCTCCACTTT. As protein: CASSLEPSHSYNSPLHF. Full variable domain (remainder filled in from reference TRBV11-2 and TRBJ1-6): EAGVAQSPRYKIIEKRQSVAFWCNPISGHATLYWYQQILGQGPKLLIQFQNNGVVDDSQLPKDRFSAERLKGVDSTLKIQPAKLEDSAVYLCASSLEPSHSYNSPLHFGNGTRLTVT.

The J gene is TRBJ2-3, the V gene TRBV5-1, with 7 positions matching TRBD2. Germline trimming cut 6 bases from V and 3 bases from J; bases unmatched to any gene: 10. CDR1 and CDR2 from the germline V gene are SGHRS and YFSETQ. The CDR3 contains 15 residues. As DNA, the CDR3 is TGCGCCAGCACGATTGGAGCGGGGCTGACAGATACGCAGTATTTT. This sequence encodes CASTIGAGLTDTQYF.

The gene calls are TRBV3-1 (or the pseudogene TRBV3-2) and TRBJ1-2; unclear D gene. Germline loops: CDR1 LGHDT, CDR2 YNNKEL (reference sequence). The CDR3 spans 13 residues. The V gene lost 1 base and the J gene lost 4 bases, with 7 bases spanning the gap. This CDR3 reads CASSQVGPYGYTF. The CDR3 bases are TGTGCCAGCAGCCAAGTCGGTCCCTATGGCTACACCTTC.

This chain joins TRBV5-1 and TRBJ1-2; TRBD1 matches 10 bases. J lost 8 bases, V lost 1 base, and 8 bases had no gene match. CDR1 is SGHRS, CDR2 YFSETQ, per germline. The CDR3 extends over 15 amino acids. This CDR3 reads CASSLPGQGSQGYTF. CDR3 DNA: TGCGCCAGCAGCTTGCCGGGACAGGGGAGTCAAGGCTACACCTTC.

The sample holds one count of this clone. The genes are TRBV19 and TRBJ1-5, with a weak D call TRBD1 (6 bases). V was clipped by 10 bases and J by 5 bases, with 12 bases between them. The CDR3 has 12 residues. The V gene's germline CDR1 is LNHDA and CDR2 SQIVND (reference sequence). CDR3 sequence reads: CATGQSDQPQHF. CDR3 in DNA: TGTGCCACCGGACAGTCGGATCAGCCCCAGCATTTT.

The genes are TRBV19 and TRBJ1-5; 7 bases agree with TRBD1. The V and J ends lost 3 bases and 1 base, in that order; junction bases with no gene match: 9. From germline, CDR1 is LNHDA and CDR2 SQIVND (reference sequence). CDR3 length: 17 residues. The CDR3 DNA follows: TGTGCCAGTAGTATCCGACAGGGAGGTTGGAGCAATCAGCCCCAGCATTTT. This codes for CASSIRQGGWSNQPQHF.

This chain connects TRBV9 to TRBJ2-1; 7 nucleotides line up with TRBD2. In germline, CDR1 is SGDLS, CDR2 YYNGEE. The V gene end was trimmed by 0 bases and the J gene end by 4 bases; junction bases not matched to a gene: 4. This CDR3 is 15 amino acids long. This CDR3 is CASSVGSGEYNEQFF. The CDR3 coding sequence is TGTGCCAGCAGCGTAGGCAGCGGGGAATACAATGAGCAGTTCTTC.

The chain recombines TRBV6-2 or TRBV6-3 with TRBJ2-1, with D perhaps matching TRBD1 (6 bases). The CDR3 spans 13 residues. CDR1 and CDR2 from the germline V gene are MNHEY and SVGEGT. Trimming shortened V by 5 bases and J by 8 bases, and 13 bases separated the two germline ends. CDR3 sequence (DNA): TGTGCCAGCAGTGAGGACAGCTCCGATGAGCAGTTCTTC. Its translation is CASSEDSSDEQFF.

The rearrangement uses TRBV19 and TRBJ1-1; 10 positions agree with TRBD1. Looked up from germline, CDR1 is LNHDA and CDR2 is SQIVND (reference sequence). The CDR3 is 12 residues long. V shed 4 bases and J 11 bases; nucleotides not matched to a gene: 4. CDR3 coding DNA: TGTGCCAGTAGTACCCGGACAGGGGGGGCTTTCTTT. Translating it yields CASSTRTGGAFF.

The rearrangement uses TRBV7-9 and TRBJ2-2, with D possibly being TRBD2 (6 bases). Trimming left V 4 bases short and J 6 bases short, with 18 bases between. The CDR3 contains 16 residues. CDR1 is SEHNR, CDR2 FQNEAQ, per germline (reference sequence). For the CDR3, the DNA is TGTGCCAGCAGCTCACTGGGGGGATATAGGTCCGGGGAGCTGTTTTTT. Amino acid sequence: CASSSLGGYRSGELFF.

This chain links TRBV7-9 with TRBJ1-3; 7 bases match TRBD1. The junction had 4 bases not matched to a gene; V was cut back by 5 bases and J by 0 bases. CDR3 length: 15 amino acids. The germline gives CDR1 SEHNR, CDR2 FQNEAQ (reference sequence). This CDR3 is CASSRGTVSGNTIYF. DNA of the CDR3: TGTGCCAGCAGCCGCGGGACAGTCTCTGGAAACACCATATATTTT.

In its sample, this clone was seen once. This sample includes further DNA sequences coding for the same CDR3. This chain links TRBV5-1 with TRBJ2-7; 7 nucleotides agree with TRBD2. The CDR3 totals 14 residues. V shed 0 bases and J 5 bases; nucleotides not matched to a gene: 5. Germline CDR1 is SGHRS and CDR2 is YFSETQ. CDR3 coding DNA: TGCGCCAGCAGCTTGGGTCGGGGGGTACACGAGCAGTACTTC. This translates into CASSLGRGVHEQYF.

About this clone itself: Other DNA sequences in this sample translate to the same CDR3. The chain employs TRBV30 and TRBJ2-7, with D perhaps TRBD1 (5 bases). V was shortened by 0 bases and J by 2 bases, with 8 bases between the two germline ends. CDR1 and CDR2 from the germline V gene are GTSNPN and SVGIG (reference sequence). CDR3 size: 13 residues. The CDR3 DNA reads as TGTGCCTGGAGTGTAGGGGTAACCTACGAGCAGTACTTC. Residues: CAWSVGVTYEQYF. Full variable domain (rest looked up from reference TRBV30 and TRBJ2-7): SQTIHQWPATLVQPVGSPLSLECTVEGTSNPNLYWYRQAAGRGLQLLFYSVGIGQISSEVPQNLSASRPQDRQFILSSKKLLLSDSGFYLCAWSVGVTYEQYFGPGTRLTVT.

This clone was recorded once. This sequence joins TRBV7-6 and TRBJ1-3; 7 positions agree with TRBD1. The CDR3 consists of 18 residues. V shed 5 bases, J shed 0 bases, and the junction held 13 bases outside the gene matches. Germline CDR1 is SGHVS and CDR2 is FNYEAQ. Written as DNA, the CDR3 is TGTGCCAGCAGCCGGGACAGACAATCGGCCGACTCTGGAAACACCATATATTTT. It encodes CASSRDRQSADSGNTIYF. Complete variable domain (other parts from reference TRBV7-6 and TRBJ1-3): GAGVSQSPRYKVTKRGQDVALRCDPISGHVSLYWYRQALGQGPEFLTYFNYEAQQDKSGLPNDRFSAERPEGSISTLTIQRTEQRDSAMYRCASSRDRQSADSGNTIYFGEGSWLTVV.

V usage is TRBV7-9 and J usage is TRBJ2-5; 7 bases are a match to TRBD1. This CDR3 comprises 12 residues. From germline, CDR1 is SEHNR and CDR2 FQNEAQ (reference sequence). V was clipped by 8 bases and J by 5 bases; unmatched bases: 5. The CDR3 here is CASLTGSETQYF. The CDR3 region has the DNA TGTGCCAGCTTGACAGGGAGCGAGACCCAGTACTTC.